Listed below are T cell receptor beta chains from one sample, sequenced in a study of T cells in tumors after PD-1 blockade. The data were produced by immunoSEQ multiplex PCR, yet TCRdb's version contains in-frame clones alone and is incomplete. The data contain 14,000 or so clones, about 66% of them seen just once; the ten biggest clones take up about 30%. Sequencing was performed on tumor tissue, taken after anti-PD-1 treatment. These receptor sequences come from a human donor with cutaneous squamous cell carcinoma. CDR3s include the opening cysteine and the closing phenylalanine or tryptophan. Fields, in order: clone size, D gene, J gene, V gene, CDR3 length, CDR3 protein, CDR3 DNA. The D gene is left open where the match is weak. Size is omitted from some rows. Given values are once, few, many or a class for expanded clones.

abundance: few; d_gene: -; j_gene: TRBJ1-2; v_gene: TRBV10-1; len: 14; CDR3aa: CASSQSGALSGYTF; CDR3nt: TGCGCCAGCAGTCAATCCGGGGCTCTTTCTGGCTACACCTTC
abundance: once; d_gene: -; j_gene: TRBJ1-3; v_gene: TRBV7-8; len: 14; CDR3aa: CASSLTSSGNTIYF; CDR3nt: TGTGCCAGCAGCTTAACGAGCTCTGGAAACACCATATATTTT
abundance: -; d_gene: -; j_gene: TRBJ1-5; v_gene: TRBV7-2; len: 13; CDR3aa: CASSLDARQPQHF; CDR3nt: TGTGCCAGCAGCTTAGACGCACGTCAGCCCCAGCATTTT
abundance: -; d_gene: -; j_gene: TRBJ2-2; v_gene: TRBV7-2; len: 16; CDR3aa: CASSLGGLYHTGELFF; CDR3nt: TGTGCCAGCAGCTTAGGTGGCCTTTACCACACCGGGGAGCTGTTTTTT
abundance: -; d_gene: -; j_gene: TRBJ1-4; v_gene: TRBV5-4; len: 15; CDR3aa: CASSFRQMHNEKLFF; CDR3nt: TGTGCCAGCAGCTTCAGACAGATGCATAATGAAAAACTGTTTTTT
abundance: medium-sized; d_gene: -; j_gene: TRBJ1-1; v_gene: TRBV5-6; len: 14; CDR3aa: CASSPLMRDTEAFF; CDR3nt: TGTGCCAGCAGCCCACTTATGAGGGACACTGAAGCTTTCTTT
abundance: -; d_gene: TRBD1; j_gene: TRBJ2-4; v_gene: TRBV28; len: 15; CDR3aa: CASSGGTGGRNIQYF; CDR3nt: TGTGCCAGCAGTGGAGGGACAGGGGGCCGCAACATTCAGTACTTC
abundance: -; d_gene: -; j_gene: TRBJ2-3; v_gene: TRBV6-5; len: 13; CDR3aa: CASSRTSTDTQYF; CDR3nt: TGTGCCAGCAGCCGGACTAGCACAGATACGCAGTATTTT
abundance: once; d_gene: -; j_gene: TRBJ1-4; v_gene: TRBV28; len: 15; CDR3aa: CASSFHGPTNEKLFF; CDR3nt: TGTGCCAGCAGTTTTCACGGCCCCACTAATGAAAAACTGTTTTTT
abundance: -; d_gene: TRBD1; j_gene: TRBJ1-4; v_gene: TRBV28; len: 12; CDR3aa: CASQGANEKLFF; CDR3nt: TGTGCCAGCCAGGGGGCGAATGAAAAACTGTTTTTT
abundance: -; d_gene: -; j_gene: TRBJ1-1; v_gene: TRBV28; len: 13; CDR3aa: CASRGPMNTEAFF; CDR3nt: TGTGCCAGCCGGGGACCGATGAACACTGAAGCTTTCTTT
abundance: -; d_gene: -; j_gene: TRBJ2-1; v_gene: TRBV6-5; len: 15; CDR3aa: CASSPQSAPGNEQFF; CDR3nt: TGTGCCAGCAGCCCCCAGAGCGCGCCCGGGAATGAGCAGTTCTTC
abundance: -; d_gene: -; j_gene: TRBJ1-6; v_gene: TRBV7-3; len: 15; CDR3aa: CASSLIPVSDSPLHF; CDR3nt: TGTGCCAGCAGCTTAATTCCAGTATCAGACTCACCCCTCCACTTT